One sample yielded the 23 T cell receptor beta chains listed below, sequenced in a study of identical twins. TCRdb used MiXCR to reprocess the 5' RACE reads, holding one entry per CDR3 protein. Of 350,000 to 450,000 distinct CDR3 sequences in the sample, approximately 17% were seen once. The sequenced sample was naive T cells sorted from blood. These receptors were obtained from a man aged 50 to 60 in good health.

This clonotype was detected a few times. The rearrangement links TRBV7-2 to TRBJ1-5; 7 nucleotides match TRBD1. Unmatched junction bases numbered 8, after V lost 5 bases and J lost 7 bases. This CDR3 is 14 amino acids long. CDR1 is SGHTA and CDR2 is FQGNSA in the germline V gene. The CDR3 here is CASSDRQGWQPQHF. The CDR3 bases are TGTGCCAGCAGCGACCGACAGGGTTGGCAGCCCCAGCATTTT.

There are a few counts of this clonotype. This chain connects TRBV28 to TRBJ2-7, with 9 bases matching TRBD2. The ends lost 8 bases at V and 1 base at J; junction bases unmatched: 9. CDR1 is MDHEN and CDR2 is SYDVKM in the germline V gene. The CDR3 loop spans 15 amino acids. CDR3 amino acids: CASGRSGSGSYEQYF. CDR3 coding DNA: TGTGCCAGCGGACGTAGCGGGAGCGGGTCCTACGAGCAGTACTTC.

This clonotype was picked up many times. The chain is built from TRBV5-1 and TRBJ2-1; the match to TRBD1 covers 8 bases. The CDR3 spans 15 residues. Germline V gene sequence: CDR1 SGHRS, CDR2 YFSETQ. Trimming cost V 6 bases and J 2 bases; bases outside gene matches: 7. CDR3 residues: CASTVDRGPYNEQFF. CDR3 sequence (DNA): TGCGCCAGCACCGTCGACAGGGGACCCTACAATGAGCAGTTCTTC.

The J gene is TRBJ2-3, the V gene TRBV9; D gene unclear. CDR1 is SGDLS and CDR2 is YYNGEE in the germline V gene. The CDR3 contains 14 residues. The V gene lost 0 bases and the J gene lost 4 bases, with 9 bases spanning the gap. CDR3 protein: CASSVAMVSDTQYF. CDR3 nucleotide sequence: TGTGCCAGCAGCGTAGCGATGGTATCAGATACGCAGTATTTT.

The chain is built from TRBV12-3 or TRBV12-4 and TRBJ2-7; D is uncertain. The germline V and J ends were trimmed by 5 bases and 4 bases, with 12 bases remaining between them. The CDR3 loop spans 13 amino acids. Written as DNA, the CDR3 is TGTGCCAGCAGTCCGACGTCTGGTTACGAGCAGTACTTC. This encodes CASSPTSGYEQYF.

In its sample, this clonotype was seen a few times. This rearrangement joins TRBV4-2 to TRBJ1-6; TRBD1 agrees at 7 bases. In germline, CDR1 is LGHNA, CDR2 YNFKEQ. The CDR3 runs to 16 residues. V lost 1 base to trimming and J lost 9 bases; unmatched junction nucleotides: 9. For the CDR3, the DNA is TGTGCCAGCAGCCAAGCAGACAGGGTCAGGGGTTCACCCCTCCACTTT. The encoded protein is CASSQADRVRGSPLHF.

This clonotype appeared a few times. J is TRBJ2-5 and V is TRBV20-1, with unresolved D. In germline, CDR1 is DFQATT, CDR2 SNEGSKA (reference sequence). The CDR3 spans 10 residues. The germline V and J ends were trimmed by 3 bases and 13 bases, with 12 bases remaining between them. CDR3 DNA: TGCAGTGCTAGTCTTCTCGTACTGTACTTC. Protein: CSASLLVLYF.

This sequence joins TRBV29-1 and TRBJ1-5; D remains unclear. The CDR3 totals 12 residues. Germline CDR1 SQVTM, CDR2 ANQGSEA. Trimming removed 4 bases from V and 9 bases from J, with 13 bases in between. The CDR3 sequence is CSVGGLSGPQHF. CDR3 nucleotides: TGCAGCGTTGGAGGCTTATCAGGGCCCCAGCATTTT. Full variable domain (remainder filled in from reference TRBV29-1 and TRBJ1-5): SAVISQKPSRDICQRGTSLTIQCQVDSQVTMMFWYRQQPGQSLTLIATANQGSEATYESGFVIDKFPISRPNLTFSTLTVSNMSPEDSSIYLCSVGGLSGPQHFGDGTRLSIL.

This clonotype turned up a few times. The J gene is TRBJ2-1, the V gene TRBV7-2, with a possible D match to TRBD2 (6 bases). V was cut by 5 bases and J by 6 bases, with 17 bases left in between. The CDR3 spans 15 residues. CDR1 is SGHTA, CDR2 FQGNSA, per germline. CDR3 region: CASSPWKLGGNEQFF. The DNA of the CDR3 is TGTGCCAGCAGCCCTTGGAAGCTCGGGGGCAATGAGCAGTTCTTC.

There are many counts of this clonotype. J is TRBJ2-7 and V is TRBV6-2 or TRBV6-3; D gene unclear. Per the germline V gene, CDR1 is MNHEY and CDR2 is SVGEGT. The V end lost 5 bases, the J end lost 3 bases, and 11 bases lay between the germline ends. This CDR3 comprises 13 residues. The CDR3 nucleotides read TGTGCCAGCAGTCCTGGACCAATCTACGAGCAGTACTTC. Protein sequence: CASSPGPIYEQYF.

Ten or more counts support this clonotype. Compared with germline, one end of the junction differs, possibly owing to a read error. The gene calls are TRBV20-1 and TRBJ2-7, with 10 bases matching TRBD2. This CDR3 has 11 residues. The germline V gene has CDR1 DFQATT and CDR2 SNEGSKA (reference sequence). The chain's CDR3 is CSARTSGAPNF. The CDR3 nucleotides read TGCAGTGCTAGAACTAGCGGGGCCCCCAACTTC.

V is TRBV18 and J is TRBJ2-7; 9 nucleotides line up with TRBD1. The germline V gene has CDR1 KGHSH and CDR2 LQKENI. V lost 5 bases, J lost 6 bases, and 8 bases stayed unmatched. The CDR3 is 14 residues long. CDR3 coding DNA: TGTGCCAGCTCAGCCCGGGACAGGGCCCCCGAGCAGTACTTC. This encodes CASSARDRAPEQYF. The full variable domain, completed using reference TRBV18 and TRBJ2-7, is NAGVMQNPRHLVRRRGQEARLRCSPMKGHSHVYWYRQLPEEGLKFMVYLQKENIIDESGMPKERFSAEFPKEGPSILRIQQVVRGDSAAYFCASSARDRAPEQYFGPGTRLTVT.

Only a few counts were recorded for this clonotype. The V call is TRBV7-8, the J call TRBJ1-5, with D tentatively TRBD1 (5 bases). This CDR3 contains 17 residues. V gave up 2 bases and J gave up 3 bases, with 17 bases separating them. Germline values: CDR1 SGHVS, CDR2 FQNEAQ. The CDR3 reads CASSLSTGTLLNQPQHF. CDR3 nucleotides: TGTGCCAGCAGCTTAAGTACCGGGACTTTGCTCAATCAGCCCCAGCATTTT.

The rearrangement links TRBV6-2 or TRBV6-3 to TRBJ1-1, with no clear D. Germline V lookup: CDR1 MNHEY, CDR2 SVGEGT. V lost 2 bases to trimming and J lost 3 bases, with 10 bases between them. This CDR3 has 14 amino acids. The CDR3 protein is CASSYGLTDTEAFF. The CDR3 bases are TGTGCCAGCAGTTACGGACTAACGGACACTGAAGCTTTCTTT.

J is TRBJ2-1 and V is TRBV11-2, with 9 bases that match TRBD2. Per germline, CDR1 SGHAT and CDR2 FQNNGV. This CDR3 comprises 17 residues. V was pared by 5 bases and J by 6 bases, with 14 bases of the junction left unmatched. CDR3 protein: CASSKGIGRGGFNEQFF. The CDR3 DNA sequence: TGTGCCAGCAGCAAAGGCATAGGGCGGGGGGGGTTCAATGAGCAGTTCTTC. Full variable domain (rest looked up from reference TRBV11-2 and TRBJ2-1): EAGVAQSPRYKIIEKRQSVAFWCNPISGHATLYWYQQILGQGPKLLIQFQNNGVVDDSQLPKDRFSAERLKGVDSTLKIQPAKLEDSAVYLCASSKGIGRGGFNEQFFGPGTRLTVL.

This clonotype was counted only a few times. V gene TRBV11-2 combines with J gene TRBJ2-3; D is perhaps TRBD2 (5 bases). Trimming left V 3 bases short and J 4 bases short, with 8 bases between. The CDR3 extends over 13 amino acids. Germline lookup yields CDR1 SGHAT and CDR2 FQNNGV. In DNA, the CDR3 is TGTGCCAGCAGCTTCGGGGTGCCAGATACGCAGTATTTT. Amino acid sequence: CASSFGVPDTQYF.

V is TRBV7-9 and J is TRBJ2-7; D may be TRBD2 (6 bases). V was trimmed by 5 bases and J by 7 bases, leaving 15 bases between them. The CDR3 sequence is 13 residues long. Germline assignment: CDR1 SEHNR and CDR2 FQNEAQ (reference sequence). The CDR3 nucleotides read TGTGCCAGCAGCCGCGGGACTCCCGGGGAGCAGTACTTC. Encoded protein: CASSRGTPGEQYF.

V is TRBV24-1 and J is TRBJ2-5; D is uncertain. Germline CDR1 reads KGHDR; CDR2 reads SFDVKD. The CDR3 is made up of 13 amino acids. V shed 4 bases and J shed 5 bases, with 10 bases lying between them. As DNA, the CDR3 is TGTGCCACCAGTGAAGGTAGCTTGGAGACCCAGTACTTC. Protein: CATSEGSLETQYF.

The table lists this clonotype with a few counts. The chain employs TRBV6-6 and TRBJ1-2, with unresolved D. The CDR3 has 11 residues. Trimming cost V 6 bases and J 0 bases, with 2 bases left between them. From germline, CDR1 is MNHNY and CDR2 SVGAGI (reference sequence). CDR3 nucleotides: TGTGCCAGCAGCACTAACTATGGCTACACCTTC. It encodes CASSTNYGYTF.

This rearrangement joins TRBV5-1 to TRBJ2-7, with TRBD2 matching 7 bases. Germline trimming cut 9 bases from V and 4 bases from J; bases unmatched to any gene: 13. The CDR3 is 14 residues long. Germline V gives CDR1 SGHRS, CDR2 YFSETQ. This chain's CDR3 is CATIRLAGLYEQYF. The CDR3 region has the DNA TGCGCCACCATTCGACTAGCTGGCCTATACGAGCAGTACTTC.

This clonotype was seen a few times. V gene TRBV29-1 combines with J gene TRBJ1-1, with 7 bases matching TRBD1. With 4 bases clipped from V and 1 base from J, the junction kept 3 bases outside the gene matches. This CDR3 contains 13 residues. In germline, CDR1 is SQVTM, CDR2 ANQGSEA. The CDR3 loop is CSVGRTGNTEAFF. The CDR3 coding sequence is TGCAGCGTTGGTAGGACAGGGAACACTGAAGCTTTCTTT.

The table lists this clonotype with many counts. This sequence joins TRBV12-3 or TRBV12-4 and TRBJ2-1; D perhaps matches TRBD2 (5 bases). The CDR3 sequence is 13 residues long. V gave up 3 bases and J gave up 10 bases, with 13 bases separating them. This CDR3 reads CASSFAPSNEQFF. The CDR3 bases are TGTGCCAGCAGTTTCGCTCCTAGCAACGAGCAGTTCTTC.

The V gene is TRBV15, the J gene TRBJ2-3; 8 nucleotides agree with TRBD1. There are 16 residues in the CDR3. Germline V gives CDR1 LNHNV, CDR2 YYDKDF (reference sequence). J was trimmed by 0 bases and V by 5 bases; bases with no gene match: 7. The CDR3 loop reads CATSWTGWGSTDTQYF. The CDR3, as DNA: TGTGCCACCAGCTGGACAGGGTGGGGAAGCACAGATACGCAGTATTTT.